This TCR beta chain was found in a study of esophageal squamous cell carcinoma under preoperative chemotherapy. Study as a whole: Both tumor-infiltrating lymphocytes and peripheral blood T cells had their TCR repertoires profiled.

Turning to this clonotype: What it binds is not known.

The study, taken as a whole, reports: Abundant clones tended to shrink rather than expand after paclitaxel-nedaplatin. Peripheral T cells migrating into the tumor appeared to partly supply post-treatment tumor-infiltrating lymphocytes.

MiXCR was run by TCRdb on the PCR reads, yielding one entry per CDR3 protein. The sample has 9,500 to 12,000 distinct CDR3 sequences; approximately 62% are singletons. Documented time point: after preoperative PTX-NDP chemotherapy. Preoperative chemotherapy with paclitaxel-nedaplatin was given to patients before surgery. This sample was taken from a patient given preoperative chemotherapy. The origin of this receptor is a human donor with esophageal squamous cell carcinoma. The donor label of this sample is uncertain.

This CDR3 is CASRQGSGELFF. CDR3 DNA: TGTGCCAGCAGGCAGGGTTCCGGGGAGCTGTTTTTT. V is TRBV12-3 or TRBV12-4 and J is TRBJ2-2, with D perhaps matching TRBD1 (5 bases). Trimming shortened V by 6 bases and J by 6 bases, and 8 bases separated the two germline ends. This CDR3 is 12 amino acids long.